Listed below are T cell receptor beta chains from one sample, sequenced in a study of T-cell memory formation after mild COVID-19. Each CDR3 protein gets one entry after TCRdb re-called the 5' RACE reads with MiXCR. The sample shows some 450,000 distinct CDR3 sequences, 15% to 20% of them seen only once. Input material: PBMCs or a T cell subset sorted from them (not recorded which). All receptors derive from an adult woman who had mild COVID-19 (a few samples of this study predate the infection). Cell type and time point are not known. Both conserved end residues are part of each CDR3. Clone sizes are given selectively: once, few, many, or a class where the clone is expanded.

v_call,j_call,clone_size,cdr3_aa
TRBV3-1,TRBJ2-7,few,CASSQDELGRASYEQYF
TRBV5-1,TRBJ2-7,few,CASSLERLAVSGGEQYF
TRBV11-3,TRBJ2-5,once,CASSLSRDRTQYF
TRBV20-1,TRBJ2-1,.,CSASELYSGLAGDNEQFF
TRBV7-9,TRBJ2-1,.,CASSLVEAGEEQFF
TRBV19,TRBJ1-1,.,CASRGTGLMNTEVFF
TRBV5-1,TRBJ2-7,few,CASSLLLSENEQYF
TRBV12-3/TRBV12-4,TRBJ2-1,many,CASSSGTSGYNEQFF
TRBV7-7,TRBJ1-1,few,CASTGGGETPEAFF
TRBV12-3/TRBV12-4,TRBJ2-3,.,CASSPDRVDTQYF
TRBV20-1,TRBJ1-2,.,CSALGQGVSYGYTF
TRBV11-2,TRBJ2-1,few,CASRGLRVGYNEQFF
TRBV7-8,TRBJ1-1,few,CASSKGQGAAFF
TRBV20-1,TRBJ2-5,.,CSATLRGETQYF
TRBV4-3,TRBJ2-7,few,CASSQDRRDEQYF
TRBV24-1,TRBJ2-1,.,CATSDRARWGNEQFF
TRBV19,TRBJ1-5,few,CATGGRNQPQHF
TRBV7-6,TRBJ2-7,.,CASSLDARTGGWYEQYF
TRBV9,TRBJ2-1,.,CASSVVVSYNEQFF
TRBV7-9,TRBJ1-1,.,CASRPRGTGDTEAFF
TRBV12-3/TRBV12-4,TRBJ2-3,.,CASSLPGTGTDTQYF
TRBV7-9,TRBJ1-1,few,CASSDRGGTEAFF
TRBV12-3/TRBV12-4,TRBJ2-2,few,CASSNLLSTGELFF
TRBV24-1,TRBJ1-3,few,CATSDSTSGFGNTIYF
TRBV7-9,TRBJ1-1,few,CASSPGEFGEAFF
TRBV5-1,TRBJ2-7,.,CASRAGPYEQYF
TRBV4-1,TRBJ2-4,few,CASSQAIWDIQYF
TRBV20-1,TRBJ2-1,.,CSARSSIRLAGIYNEQFF
TRBV7-8,TRBJ2-4,few,CASSLPGGVGNIQYF
TRBV7-9,TRBJ2-5,few,CASLAGGPMGETQYF
TRBV7-9,TRBJ2-3,.,CASSLAAGEDTHYF
TRBV3-1,TRBJ2-7,few,CASSQEPRTYEQYF
TRBV2,TRBJ2-6,.,CASTGLALSGANVLTF
TRBV7-9,TRBJ2-1,few,CAATPGQGKNEQFF
TRBV11-2,TRBJ2-1,many,CASSPGLAGGQYLNEQFF
TRBV5-4,TRBJ2-2,.,CASSLGTGDTGELFF
TRBV10-3,TRBJ2-2,few,CAISESGYSNTGELFF
TRBV6-4,TRBJ2-1,.,CASSAGGVNEQFF
TRBV7-9,TRBJ1-4,.,CASSGKDREGGEKLFF
TRBV5-5,TRBJ1-6,.,CASSITEDSPLHF
TRBV13,TRBJ2-1,once,CASSERQGAYNEQFF
TRBV5-1,TRBJ1-2,.,CASSLVQGEDYGYTF
TRBV7-6,TRBJ2-3,.,CASSLTSGFYTDTQYF
TRBV5-6,TRBJ2-1,few,CASSQMGQGLYEQFF
TRBV7-2,TRBJ2-7,.,CASSLSQGAPYEQYF
TRBV12-3/TRBV12-4,TRBJ2-7,.,CASVASGSSYEQYF
TRBV29-1,TRBJ1-1,.,CSVDTSSIEAFF
TRBV24-1,TRBJ2-2,.,CATSGRSYTGELFF
TRBV7-9,TRBJ2-5,.,CASSLSRGLASGETQYF